The TCR beta chain described here comes from a study of blood T cell repertoires in COVID-19. Germline V gene sequence: CDR1 LGHDT, CDR2 YNNKEL (reference sequence). V was clipped by 4 bases and J by 1 base, with 17 bases between them. CDR3 length: 18 residues. Sequencing used immunoSEQ multiplex PCR; TCRdb keeps in-frame clones, though not all of them. The sample gives about 420,000 clones, around nine tenths of which show up once; more than 0.7% is in the top ten. This TCR came from a man younger than 35 with COVID-19, enrolled during active disease. The chain is built from TRBV3-1 (or the pseudogene TRBV3-2) and TRBJ2-6; D possibly corresponds to TRBD1 (5 bases). The specimen sequenced was peripheral blood. The CDR3: CASSLDSPTVSGANVLTF. As DNA, the CDR3 is TGTGCCAGCAGCCTTGACAGTCCTACCGTATCTGGGGCCAACGTCCTGACTTTC.